The 2 T cell receptor beta chains reported below all come from one sample, sequenced in a study of T cells after posttransplantation cyclophosphamide. Sequencing used immunoSEQ multiplex PCR; TCRdb keeps in-frame clones, though not all of them. The table lists over 35,000 clones, with no singletons. Sequencing was carried out using PBMCs. All receptors come from a man aged 45-65 years in good health, CMV-negative, and a related stem cell transplant donor.

This clone appeared many times. In the same sample, other DNA sequences code for this CDR3. The chain is built from TRBV19 and TRBJ2-2; 12 nucleotides line up with TRBD2. The V segment lost 10 bases and the J segment 5 bases; nucleotides outside the gene matches: 14. CDR3 length: 17 residues. Germline V lookup: CDR1 LNHDA, CDR2 SQIVND (reference sequence). For the CDR3, the DNA is TGTGCCACCGCGTTCACGACTAGCGGGGGCCGAACCGGGGAGCTGTTTTTT. The encoded protein is CATAFTTSGGRTGELFF.

This clone was observed at least ten times. The J gene is TRBJ2-7, the V gene TRBV5-6, with D possibly TRBD1 on 5 matching bases. Trimming shortened V by 0 bases and J by 4 bases, and 20 bases separated the two germline ends. This CDR3 has 17 residues. Germline CDR1 reads SGHDT; CDR2 reads YYEEEE. The CDR3, as DNA: TGTGCCAGCAGCTTGGAAGGGGTAGGGGTCAAAACATACGAGCAGTACTTC. Residues: CASSLEGVGVKTYEQYF.